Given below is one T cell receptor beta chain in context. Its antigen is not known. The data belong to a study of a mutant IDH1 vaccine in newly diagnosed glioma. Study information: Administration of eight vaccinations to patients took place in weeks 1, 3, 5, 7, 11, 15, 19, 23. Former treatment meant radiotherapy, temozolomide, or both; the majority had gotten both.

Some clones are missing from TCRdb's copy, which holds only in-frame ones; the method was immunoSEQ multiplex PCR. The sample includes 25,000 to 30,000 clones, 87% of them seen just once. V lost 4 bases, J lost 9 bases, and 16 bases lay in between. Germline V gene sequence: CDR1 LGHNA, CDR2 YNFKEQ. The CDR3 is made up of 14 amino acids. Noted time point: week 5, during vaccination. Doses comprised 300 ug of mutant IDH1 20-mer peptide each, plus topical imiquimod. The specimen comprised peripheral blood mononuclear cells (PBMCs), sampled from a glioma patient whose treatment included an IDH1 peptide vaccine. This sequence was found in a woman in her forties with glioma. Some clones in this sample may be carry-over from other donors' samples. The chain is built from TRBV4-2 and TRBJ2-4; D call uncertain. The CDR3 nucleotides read TGTGCCAGCAGCCCCCGGCATGGGTCCGGCATTCAGTACTTC. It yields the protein CASSPRHGSGIQYF.